This TCR beta chain stems from a study of T-cell memory formation after mild COVID-19. Study observations and caveats: The authors left the SARS-CoV-2 specificity of second-wave clones peaking on day 37 unconfirmed. Mostly located in CM and EM were contracting CD4+ clones, with contracting CD8+ clones located in EMRA.

There are 12 residues in the CDR3. Trimming removed 6 bases from V and 2 bases from J, with 7 bases in between. The authors produced TCR alpha and TCR beta cDNA libraries with sample barcodes and UMIs by 5'RACE using constant-segment primers. TCRdb redid the calling of the 5' RACE reads with MiXCR, one entry per CDR3 protein. The table includes hundreds of thousands of distinct CDR3 sequences, approximately 21% detected once. This clonotype was seen at least ten times. Its matching antigen is unknown. The sequencing input was PBMCs or a T cell subset sorted from them (not recorded which). This chain links TRBV12-3 or TRBV12-4 with TRBJ1-1; unclear D gene. This receptor was taken from an adult woman who had mild COVID-19 (a few samples of this study predate the infection). Cell type and time point are not known. In nucleotides, the CDR3 is TGTGCCAGCAGCCCTCACAACACTGAAGCTTTCTTT. It translates to CASSPHNTEAFF.